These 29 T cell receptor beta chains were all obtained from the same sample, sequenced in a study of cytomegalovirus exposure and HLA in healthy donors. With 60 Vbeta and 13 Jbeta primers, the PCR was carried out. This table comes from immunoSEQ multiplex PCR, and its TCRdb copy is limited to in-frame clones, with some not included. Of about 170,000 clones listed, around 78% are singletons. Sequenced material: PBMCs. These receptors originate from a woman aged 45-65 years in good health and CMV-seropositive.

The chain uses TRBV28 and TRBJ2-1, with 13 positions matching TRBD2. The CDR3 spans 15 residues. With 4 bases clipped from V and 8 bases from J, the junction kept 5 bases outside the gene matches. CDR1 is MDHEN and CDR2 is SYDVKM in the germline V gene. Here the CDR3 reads CASSWGLAGFYEQFF. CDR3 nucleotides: TGTGCCAGCAGTTGGGGACTAGCGGGATTCTATGAGCAGTTCTTC.

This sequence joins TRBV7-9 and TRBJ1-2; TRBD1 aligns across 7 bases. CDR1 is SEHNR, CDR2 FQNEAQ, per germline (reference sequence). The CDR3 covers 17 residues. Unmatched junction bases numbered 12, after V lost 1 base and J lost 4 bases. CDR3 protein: CASSLGSEGAYVYGYTF. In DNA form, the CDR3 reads TGTGCCAGCAGCTTAGGATCGGAGGGGGCCTACGTCTATGGCTACACCTTC.

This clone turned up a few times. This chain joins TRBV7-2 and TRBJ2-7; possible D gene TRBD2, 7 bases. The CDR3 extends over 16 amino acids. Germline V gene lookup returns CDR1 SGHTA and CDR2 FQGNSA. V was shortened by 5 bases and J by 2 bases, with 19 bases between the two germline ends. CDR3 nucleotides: TGTGCCAGCAGCCCCCGGCGGGGGCTCCTTACCTACGAGCAGTACTTC. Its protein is CASSPRRGLLTYEQYF.

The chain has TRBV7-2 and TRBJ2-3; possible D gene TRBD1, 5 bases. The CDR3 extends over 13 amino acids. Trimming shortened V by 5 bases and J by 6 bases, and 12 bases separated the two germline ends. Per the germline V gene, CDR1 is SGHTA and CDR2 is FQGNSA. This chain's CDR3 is CASSTVRADTQYF. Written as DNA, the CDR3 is TGTGCCAGCAGCACGGTCAGGGCCGATACGCAGTATTTT.

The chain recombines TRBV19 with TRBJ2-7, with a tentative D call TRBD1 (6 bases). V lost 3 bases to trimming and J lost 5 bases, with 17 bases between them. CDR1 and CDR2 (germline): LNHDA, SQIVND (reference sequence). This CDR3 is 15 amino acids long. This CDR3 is CASSITTGRAHEQYF. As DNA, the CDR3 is TGTGCCAGTAGTATTACGACAGGCAGGGCCCACGAGCAGTACTTC. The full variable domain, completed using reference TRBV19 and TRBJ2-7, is DGGITQSPKYLFRKEGQNVTLSCEQNLNHDAMYWYRQDPGQGLRLIYYSQIVNDFQKGDIAEGYSVSREKKESFPLTVTSAQKNPTAFYLCASSITTGRAHEQYFGPGTRLTVT.

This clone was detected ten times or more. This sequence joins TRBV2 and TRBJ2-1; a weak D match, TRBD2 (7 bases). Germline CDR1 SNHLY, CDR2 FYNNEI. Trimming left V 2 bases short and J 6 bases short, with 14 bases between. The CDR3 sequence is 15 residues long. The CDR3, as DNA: TGTGCCAGCAGTGAAAGGGGGGGCGGGGGCAATGAGCAGTTCTTC. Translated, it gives CASSERGGGGNEQFF.

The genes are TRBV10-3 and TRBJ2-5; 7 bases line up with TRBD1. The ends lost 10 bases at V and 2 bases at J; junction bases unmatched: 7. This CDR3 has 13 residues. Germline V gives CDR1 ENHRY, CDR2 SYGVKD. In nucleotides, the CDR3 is TGTGCCAGCGGACAGGTTGAACAAGAGACCCAGTACTTC. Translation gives CASGQVEQETQYF.

CDR3 bases: TGCGCCAGCAGCCAACAGGGGGCCGACTCTGGAAACACCATATATTTT. It specifies CASSQQGADSGNTIYF. The chain carries TRBV4-3 and TRBJ1-3; TRBD1 matches at 8 bases. This CDR3 comprises 16 residues. Germline V gene sequence: CDR1 LGHNA, CDR2 YSLEER. The V gene end was trimmed by 2 bases and the J gene end by 0 bases; junction bases not matched to a gene: 3.

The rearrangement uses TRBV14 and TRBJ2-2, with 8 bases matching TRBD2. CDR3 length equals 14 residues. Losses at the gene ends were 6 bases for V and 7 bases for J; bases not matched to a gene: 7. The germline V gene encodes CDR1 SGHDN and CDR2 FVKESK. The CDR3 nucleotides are TGTGCCAGCAGACCTTCACTAGCGGTCGGGGAGCTGTTTTTT. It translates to CASRPSLAVGELFF.

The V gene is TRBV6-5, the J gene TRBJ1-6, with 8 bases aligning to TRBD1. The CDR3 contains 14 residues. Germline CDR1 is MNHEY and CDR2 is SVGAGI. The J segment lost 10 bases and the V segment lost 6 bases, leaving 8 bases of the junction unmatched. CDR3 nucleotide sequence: TGTGCCAGCAGGAACACAGGGGGACTCTCACCCCTCCACTTT. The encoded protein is CASRNTGGLSPLHF.

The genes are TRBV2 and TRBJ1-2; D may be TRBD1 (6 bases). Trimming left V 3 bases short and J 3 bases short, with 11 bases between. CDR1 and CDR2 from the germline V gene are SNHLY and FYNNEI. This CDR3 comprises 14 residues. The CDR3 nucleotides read TGTGCCAGCAGTGACAGGGGAGAGGACTATGGCTACACCTTC. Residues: CASSDRGEDYGYTF.

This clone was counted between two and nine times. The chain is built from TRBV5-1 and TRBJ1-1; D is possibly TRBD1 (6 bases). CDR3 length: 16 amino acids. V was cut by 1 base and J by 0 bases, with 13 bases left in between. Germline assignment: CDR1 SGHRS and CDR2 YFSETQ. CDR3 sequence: CASSLWGHNLNTEAFF. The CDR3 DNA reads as TGCGCCAGCAGCTTGTGGGGACACAATTTGAACACTGAAGCTTTCTTT.

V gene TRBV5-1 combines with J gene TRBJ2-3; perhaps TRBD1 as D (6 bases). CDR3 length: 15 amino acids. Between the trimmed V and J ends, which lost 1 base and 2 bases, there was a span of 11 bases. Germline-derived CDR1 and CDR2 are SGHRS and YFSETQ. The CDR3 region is CASSLTGHDTDTQYF. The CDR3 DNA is TGCGCCAGCAGCTTGACGGGACACGACACAGATACGCAGTATTTT.

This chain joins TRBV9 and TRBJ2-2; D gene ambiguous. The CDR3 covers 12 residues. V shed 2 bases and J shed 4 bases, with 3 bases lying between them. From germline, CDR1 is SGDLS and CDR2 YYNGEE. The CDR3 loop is CASSVSTGELFF. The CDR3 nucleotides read TGTGCCAGCAGCGTTAGCACCGGGGAGCTGTTTTTT.

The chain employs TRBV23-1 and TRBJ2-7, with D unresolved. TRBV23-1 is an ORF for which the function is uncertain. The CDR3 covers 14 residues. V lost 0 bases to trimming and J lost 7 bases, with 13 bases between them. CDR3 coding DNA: TGCGCCAGCAGTCAATCGACGGGTTTGCGGGAGCAGTACTTC. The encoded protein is CASSQSTGLREQYF.

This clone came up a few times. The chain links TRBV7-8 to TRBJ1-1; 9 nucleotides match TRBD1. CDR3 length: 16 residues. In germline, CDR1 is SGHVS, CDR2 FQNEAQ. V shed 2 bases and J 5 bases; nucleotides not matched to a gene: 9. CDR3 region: CASSLRDRVGGTEAFF. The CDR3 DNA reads TGTGCCAGCAGCTTACGGGACAGGGTTGGAGGAACTGAAGCTTTCTTT. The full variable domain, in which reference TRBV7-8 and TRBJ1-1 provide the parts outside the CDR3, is GAGVSQSPRYKVAKRGQDVALRCDPISGHVSLFWYQQALGQGPEFLTYFQNEAQLDKSGLPSDRFFAERPEGSVSTLKIQRTQQEDSAVYLCASSLRDRVGGTEAFFGQGTRLTVV.

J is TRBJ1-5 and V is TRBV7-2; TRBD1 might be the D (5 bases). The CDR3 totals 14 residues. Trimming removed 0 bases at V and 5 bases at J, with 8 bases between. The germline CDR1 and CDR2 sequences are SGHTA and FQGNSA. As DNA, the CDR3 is TGTGCCAGCAGCTTAGCGGCGGGGGATCAGCCCCAGCATTTT. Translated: CASSLAAGDQPQHF.

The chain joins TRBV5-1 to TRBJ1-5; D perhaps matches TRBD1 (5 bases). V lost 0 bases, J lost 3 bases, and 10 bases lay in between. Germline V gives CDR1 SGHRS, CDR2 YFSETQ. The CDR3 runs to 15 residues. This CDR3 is CASSLGQWDNQPQHF. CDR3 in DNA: TGCGCCAGCAGCTTGGGACAGTGGGACAATCAGCCCCAGCATTTT.

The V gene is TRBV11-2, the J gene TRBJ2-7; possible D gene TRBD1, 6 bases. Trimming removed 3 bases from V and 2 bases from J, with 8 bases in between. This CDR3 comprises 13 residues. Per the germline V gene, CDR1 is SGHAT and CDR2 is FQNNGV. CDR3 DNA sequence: TGTGCCAGCAGCTTGTGGGACACCTACGAGCAGTACTTC. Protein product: CASSLWDTYEQYF.

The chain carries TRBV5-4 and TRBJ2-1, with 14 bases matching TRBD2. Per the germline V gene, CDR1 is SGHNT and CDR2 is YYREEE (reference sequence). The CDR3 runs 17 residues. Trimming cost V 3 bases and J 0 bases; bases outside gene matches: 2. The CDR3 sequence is CASSSGTSGSSYNEQFF. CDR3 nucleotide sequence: TGTGCCAGCAGCTCCGGGACTAGCGGGAGCTCCTACAATGAGCAGTTCTTC.

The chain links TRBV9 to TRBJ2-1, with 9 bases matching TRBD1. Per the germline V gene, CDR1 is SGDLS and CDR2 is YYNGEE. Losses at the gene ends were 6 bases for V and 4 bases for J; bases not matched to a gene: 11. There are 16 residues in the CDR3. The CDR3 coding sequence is TGTGCCAGCACCCGAAGCAGGACAGGGGTATACAATGAGCAGTTCTTC. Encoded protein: CASTRSRTGVYNEQFF.

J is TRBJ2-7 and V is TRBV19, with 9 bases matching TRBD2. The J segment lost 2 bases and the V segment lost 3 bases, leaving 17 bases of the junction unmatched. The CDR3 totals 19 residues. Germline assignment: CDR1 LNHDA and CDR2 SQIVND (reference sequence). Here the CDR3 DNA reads TGTGCCAGTAGTATCAGCTGGAGGGATGCTAGCGGGGCAGCCTACGAGCAGTACTTC. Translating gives CASSISWRDASGAAYEQYF.

CDR3 sequence: CASSQLGVVGTEAFF. For the CDR3, the DNA is TGCGCCAGCAGCCAGCTAGGAGTGGTCGGCACTGAAGCTTTCTTT. The chain recombines TRBV4-1 with TRBJ1-1, with D unresolved. The V gene lost 3 bases and the J gene lost 4 bases, with 15 bases spanning the gap. This CDR3 has 15 amino acids. Germline CDR1 reads MGHRA; CDR2 reads YSYEKL.

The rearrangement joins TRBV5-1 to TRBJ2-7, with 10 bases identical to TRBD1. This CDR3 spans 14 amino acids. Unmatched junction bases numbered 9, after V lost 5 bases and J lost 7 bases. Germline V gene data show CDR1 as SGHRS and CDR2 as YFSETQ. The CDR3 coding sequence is TGCGCCAGCAGTTCGCCGACAGGGGGCAGGGAGCAGTACTTC. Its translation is CASSSPTGGREQYF.

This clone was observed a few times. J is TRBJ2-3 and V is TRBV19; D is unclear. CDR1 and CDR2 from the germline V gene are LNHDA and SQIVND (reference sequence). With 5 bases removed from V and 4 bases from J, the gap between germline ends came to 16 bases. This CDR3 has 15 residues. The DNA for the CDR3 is TGTGCCAGTAGTCCGATCGCCGTTCGGGCAGATACGCAGTATTTT. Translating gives CASSPIAVRADTQYF.

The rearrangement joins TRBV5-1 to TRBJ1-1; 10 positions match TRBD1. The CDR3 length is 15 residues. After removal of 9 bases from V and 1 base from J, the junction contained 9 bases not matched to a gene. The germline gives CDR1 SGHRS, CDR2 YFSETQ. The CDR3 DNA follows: TGCGCCACCGCGACAGGGGGCTCAGAGAACACTGAAGCTTTCTTT. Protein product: CATATGGSENTEAFF.

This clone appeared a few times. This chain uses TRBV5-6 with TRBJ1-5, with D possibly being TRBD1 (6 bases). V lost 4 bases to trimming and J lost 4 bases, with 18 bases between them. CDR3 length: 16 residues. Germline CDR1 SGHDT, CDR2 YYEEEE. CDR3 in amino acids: CASSPYQGGGNQPQHF. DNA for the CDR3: TGTGCCAGCAGCCCATATCAGGGAGGGGGTAATCAGCCCCAGCATTTT.

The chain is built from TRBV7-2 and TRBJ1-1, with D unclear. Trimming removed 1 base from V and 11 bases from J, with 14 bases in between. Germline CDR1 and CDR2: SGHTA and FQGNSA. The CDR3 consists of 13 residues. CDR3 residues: CASSLVPETTAFF. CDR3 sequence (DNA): TGTGCCAGCAGCTTAGTACCGGAGACTACGGCTTTCTTT.

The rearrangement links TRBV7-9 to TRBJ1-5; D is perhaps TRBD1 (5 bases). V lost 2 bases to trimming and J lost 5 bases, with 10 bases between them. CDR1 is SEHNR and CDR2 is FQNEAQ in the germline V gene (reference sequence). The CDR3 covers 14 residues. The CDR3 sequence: CASSLWGEDQPQHF. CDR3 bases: TGTGCCAGCAGCTTATGGGGGGAAGATCAGCCCCAGCATTTT. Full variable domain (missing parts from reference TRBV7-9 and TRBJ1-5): DTGVSQNPRHKITKRGQNVTFRCDPISEHNRLYWYRQTLGQGPEFLTYFQNEAQLEKSRLLSDRFSAERPKGSFSTLEIQRTEQGDSAMYLCASSLWGEDQPQHFGDGTRLSIL.